Presented here are 31 T cell receptor beta chains from one specimen sequenced in a study of long-term antiretroviral therapy in people with HIV. Sequencing relied on immunoSEQ assay v3.0, run at survey level. Sequenced by immunoSEQ multiplex PCR; TCRdb stores in-frame clones only, minus some. The repertoire holds around 6,700 clones, with approximately 85% as singletons. This specimen was unsorted PBMCs, taken 3.7 years after starting antiretroviral therapy. Every receptor here comes from a woman between 50 and 59 years old with HIV.

J is TRBJ2-1 and V is TRBV27; D is uncertain. Germline V CDR1 and CDR2: MNHEY, SMNVEV (reference sequence). This CDR3 spans 17 amino acids. V lost 3 bases to trimming and J lost 0 bases, with 15 bases between them. The DNA for the CDR3 is TGTGCCAGCAGTTTTTTCGAGAGTGGCTTCTCCTACAATGAGCAGTTCTTC. It yields the protein CASSFFESGFSYNEQFF.

This rearrangement joins TRBV4-2 to TRBJ2-1; TRBD1 matches 9 bases. This CDR3 contains 17 residues. Germline CDR1 and CDR2: LGHNA and YNFKEQ. The trim removed 1 base at V and 7 bases at J, leaving 11 bases unmatched. The CDR3 nucleotides are TGTGCCAGCAGCCAAGTCCCTGTTCAGGGGACAGGGAATGAGCAGTTCTTC. Protein sequence: CASSQVPVQGTGNEQFF.

The genes are TRBV25-1 and TRBJ2-2, with D uncertain. V lost 2 bases and J 5 bases, leaving 0 bases between the germline ends. Per germline, CDR1 MGHDK and CDR2 SYGVNS. The CDR3 spans 11 residues. This chain's CDR3 is CASSETGELFF. CDR3 DNA sequence: TGTGCCAGCAGTGAAACCGGGGAGCTGTTTTTT.

This clone was found once. The chain carries TRBV30 and TRBJ2-7; D gene unclear. Germline V gene sequence: CDR1 GTSNPN, CDR2 SVGIG (reference sequence). The CDR3 length is 14 residues. V gave up 4 bases and J gave up 0 bases, with 13 bases separating them. The CDR3 DNA reads as TGTGCCTGGACCTGGGCTAGAAGCTCCTACGAGCAGTACTTC. Its translation: CAWTWARSSYEQYF.

CDR3 in DNA: TGTGCCAGCAGTCCTACCGGGCCCTCCTACGAGCAGTACTTC. Translated: CASSPTGPSYEQYF. The chain combines TRBV6-5 with TRBJ2-7; D remains ambiguous. Between the trimmed V and J ends, which lost 5 bases and 0 bases, there was a span of 11 bases. Germline-derived CDR1 and CDR2 are MNHEY and SVGAGI. This CDR3 spans 14 amino acids.

The chain has TRBV2 and TRBJ1-2; a possible D gene is TRBD1 (5 bases). The CDR3 totals 14 residues. Germline CDR1 is SNHLY and CDR2 is FYNNEI. V lost 1 base and J lost 5, with 11 bases in between. CDR3 in DNA: TGTGCCAGCAGTGAAGGGGGGGTCGCGTATGGCTACACCTTC. It codes for CASSEGGVAYGYTF.

V is TRBV29-1 and J is TRBJ2-1; D gene uncertain. Looked up from germline, CDR1 is SQVTM and CDR2 is ANQGSEA. There are 12 residues in the CDR3. Trimming stripped 0 bases from V and 7 bases from J, with 7 bases between. The chain's CDR3 is CSVEEFRNEQFF. For the CDR3, the DNA is TGCAGCGTTGAAGAATTCAGAAATGAGCAGTTCTTC.

This clone was detected only a few times. The chain recombines TRBV28 with TRBJ2-2, with a tentative D call TRBD1 (6 bases). This CDR3 has 18 residues. CDR1 is MDHEN, CDR2 SYDVKM, per germline. V was pared by 5 bases and J by 13 bases, with 32 bases between. CDR3 DNA sequence: TGTGCCAGCAGTCTTTCCCAGTCTTATTTAAGGGACATCGAAGGGCTGTTTTTT. Amino acid sequence: CASSLSQSYLRDIEGLFF.

The V call is TRBV19, the J call TRBJ2-7; a possible D gene is TRBD1 (5 bases). The germline V gene encodes CDR1 LNHDA and CDR2 SQIVND (reference sequence). V lost 1 base and J 3 bases, leaving 16 bases between the germline ends. This CDR3 is 16 amino acids long. The CDR3 DNA is TGTGCCAGTAGTATAGGCTTGGCAGGGTCTTTCTACGAGCAGTACTTC. Translated, it gives CASSIGLAGSFYEQYF.

This clone was seen just once. The rearrangement links TRBV6-4 to TRBJ2-2; 7 bases are shared with TRBD2. V lost 8 bases, J lost 7 bases, and 7 bases stayed unmatched. CDR3 size: 13 residues. CDR1 is MRHNA, CDR2 SNTAGT, per germline. In nucleotides, the CDR3 is TGTGCCAGCTCGCGGGAGATATACGGGGAGCTGTTTTTT. Translating gives CASSREIYGELFF.

The rearrangement uses TRBV27 and TRBJ2-3, with D perhaps matching TRBD2 (7 bases). The CDR3 extends over 16 amino acids. In germline, CDR1 is MNHEY, CDR2 SMNVEV (reference sequence). V lost 6 bases and J lost 4, with 20 bases in between. The CDR3 DNA reads as TGTGCCAGCAGGACCCGACTAGCAGGGGTGCCAGATACGCAGTATTTT. This gives the protein CASRTRLAGVPDTQYF.

J is TRBJ2-3 and V is TRBV10-3; 13 bases align to TRBD2. Germline trimming cut 10 bases from V and 4 bases from J; bases unmatched to any gene: 5. Germline assignment: CDR1 ENHRY and CDR2 SYGVKD. There are 14 residues in the CDR3. The DNA for the CDR3 is TGTGCCACCGGACTAGCGGGAGTCGCAGATACGCAGTATTTT. As protein: CATGLAGVADTQYF.

The chain uses TRBV27 and TRBJ2-5; tentatively, D is TRBD2 (6 bases). The V gene lost 5 bases and the J gene lost 5 bases, with 18 bases spanning the gap. The CDR3 has 15 residues. From germline, CDR1 is MNHEY and CDR2 SMNVEV (reference sequence). CDR3 region: CASSLTGGPAETQYF. In nucleotides, the CDR3 is TGTGCCAGCAGTCTCACCGGAGGGCCCGCCGAGACCCAGTACTTC.

This clone was counted once. CDR3 in DNA: TGCAGCGTCCTACCCTATACTGAGACGGACTATGGCTACACCTTC. This sequence encodes CSVLPYTETDYGYTF. The gene calls are TRBV29-1 and TRBJ1-2; no definite D call. The CDR3 is 15 residues long. Per the germline V gene, CDR1 is SQVTM and CDR2 is ANQGSEA. V lost 6 bases and J 3 bases, leaving 20 bases between the germline ends.

The genes are TRBV10-3 and TRBJ2-1; D may match TRBD1 or TRBD2 (5 bases each). The CDR3 has 15 amino acids. Trimming removed 0 bases from V and 1 base from J, with 7 bases in between. The germline V gene has CDR1 ENHRY and CDR2 SYGVKD. The chain's CDR3 is CAISESRESYNEQFF. The CDR3 DNA sequence: TGTGCCATCAGTGAGTCCAGGGAGTCCTACAATGAGCAGTTCTTC.

The chain joins TRBV29-1 to TRBJ2-5, with TRBD2 matching 8 bases. The CDR3 totals 16 residues. Per the germline V gene, CDR1 is SQVTM and CDR2 is ANQGSEA. Germline trimming cut 3 bases from V and 0 bases from J; bases unmatched to any gene: 9. CDR3 loop: CSVETGGPGYQETQYF. The CDR3 region has the DNA TGCAGCGTTGAGACGGGAGGGCCCGGGTACCAAGAGACCCAGTACTTC.

The chain joins TRBV4-2 to TRBJ1-3, with 7 positions matching TRBD1. Germline CDR1 LGHNA, CDR2 YNFKEQ. The CDR3 is 17 residues long. The V and J ends lost 2 bases and 2 bases, in that order; junction bases with no gene match: 9. CDR3 region: CASSQQLMTGTGNTIYF. The DNA of the CDR3 is TGTGCCAGCAGCCAACAGTTAATGACAGGGACTGGAAACACCATATATTTT.

This clone appeared a single time. This chain connects TRBV5-1 to TRBJ2-1; 13 bases map to TRBD2. With 4 bases clipped from V and 5 bases from J, the junction kept 9 bases outside the gene matches. CDR3 length: 17 amino acids. Germline-derived CDR1 and CDR2 are SGHRS and YFSETQ. The CDR3 here is CASSQLGLAGVDNEQFF. CDR3 coding DNA: TGCGCCAGCAGCCAACTAGGACTAGCGGGAGTTGACAATGAGCAGTTCTTC.

This clone is a singleton in its sample. This rearrangement joins TRBV13 to TRBJ2-7; D is perhaps TRBD1 (5 bases). V lost 8 bases and J lost 3, with 14 bases in between. CDR1 is PRHDT and CDR2 is FYEKMQ in the germline V gene (reference sequence). This CDR3 contains 13 residues. As DNA, the CDR3 is TGTGCCAGCCGATGTCAGGGCTTCTACGAGCAGTACTTC. Translating gives CASRCQGFYEQYF.

The rearrangement joins TRBV19 to TRBJ2-7, with 8 bases identical to TRBD2. Germline assignment: CDR1 LNHDA and CDR2 SQIVND (reference sequence). The CDR3 is 14 amino acids. Trimming took 5 bases from V and 5 from J; bases not matched to a gene: 8. CDR3 loop: CASSLRTSINEQYF. CDR3 in DNA: TGTGCCAGTAGTCTTCGGACTAGCATCAACGAGCAGTACTTC. Filled out from reference TRBV19 and TRBJ2-7, the complete variable domain reads DGGITQSPKYLFRKEGQNVTLSCEQNLNHDAMYWYRQDPGQGLRLIYYSQIVNDFQKGDIAEGYSVSREKKESFPLTVTSAQKNPTAFYLCASSLRTSINEQYFGPGTRLTVT.

The chain uses TRBV4-3 and TRBJ2-3, with D perhaps being TRBD1 or TRBD2 (5 bases each). Germline loops: CDR1 LGHNA, CDR2 YSLEER. V was cut by 2 bases and J by 4 bases, with 10 bases left in between. The CDR3 loop spans 14 amino acids. CDR3 protein: CASSQLGAADTQYF. Here the CDR3 DNA reads TGCGCCAGCAGCCAACTCGGGGCAGCAGATACGCAGTATTTT.

This chain connects TRBV28 to TRBJ2-1; 8 positions agree with TRBD2. The trim removed 7 bases at V and 2 bases at J, leaving 7 bases unmatched. The CDR3 has 15 residues. CDR1 is MDHEN and CDR2 is SYDVKM in the germline V gene. The CDR3 nucleotides are TGTGCCAGCATTCGGGGGGGGGCCACCTACAATGAGCAGTTCTTC. Translating it yields CASIRGGATYNEQFF.

The chain joins TRBV25-1 to TRBJ2-1, with TRBD2 matching 7 bases. The ends lost 6 bases at V and 6 bases at J; junction bases unmatched: 11. Looked up from germline, CDR1 is MGHDK and CDR2 is SYGVNS. The CDR3 runs to 15 residues. DNA for the CDR3: TGTGCCAGCAGACGGGGAAGCGGGAAAGGCAATGAGCAGTTCTTC. This translates into CASRRGSGKGNEQFF.

J is TRBJ2-3 and V is TRBV7-3; no reliable D call. Germline values: CDR1 SGHTA, CDR2 FQGTGA. CDR3 length: 12 amino acids. Trimming took off 7 bases at V and 1 base at J, with 6 bases between the two ends. The CDR3 DNA reads as TGTGCCAGCAATGAGGGCACAGATACGCAGTATTTT. This codes for CASNEGTDTQYF. The whole variable domain, remainder taken from reference TRBV7-3 and TRBJ2-3, is GAGVSQTPSNKVTEKGKYVELRCDPISGHTALYWYRQSLGQGPEFLIYFQGTGAADDSGLPNDRFFAVRPEGSVSTLKIQRTERGDSAVYLCASNEGTDTQYFGPGTRLTVL.

The chain combines TRBV27 with TRBJ2-2; no clear D gene. Between the trimmed V and J ends, which lost 3 bases and 4 bases, there was a span of 9 bases. CDR1 and CDR2 (germline): MNHEY, SMNVEV (reference sequence). The CDR3 has 14 amino acids. CDR3 coding DNA: TGTGCCAGCAGTTTTGCCAAAATCACCGGGGAGCTGTTTTTT. Protein sequence: CASSFAKITGELFF.

This clone was found a few times. The gene calls are TRBV19 and TRBJ2-2; D gene unclear. CDR1 is LNHDA and CDR2 is SQIVND in the germline V gene (reference sequence). The CDR3 sequence is 12 residues long. Trimming removed 0 bases from V and 6 bases from J, with 2 bases in between. The CDR3 sequence: CASSIDPGELFF. CDR3 coding DNA: TGTGCCAGTAGTATAGATCCCGGGGAGCTGTTTTTT.

The gene calls are TRBV7-2 and TRBJ1-5, with 10 nucleotides matching TRBD1. Trimming at V came to 7 bases and at J to 6 bases, leaving 6 bases not matched to a gene. The CDR3 sequence is 14 residues long. CDR1 is SGHTA, CDR2 FQGNSA, per germline. The CDR3 reads CASTGTGESQPQHF. CDR3 DNA sequence: TGTGCCAGCACCGGGACAGGGGAATCTCAGCCCCAGCATTTT. Filled out from reference TRBV7-2 and TRBJ1-5, the complete variable domain reads GAGVSQSPSNKVTEKGKDVELRCDPISGHTALYWYRQSLGQGLEFLIYFQGNSAPDKSGLPSDRFSAERTGGSVSTLTIQRTQQEDSAVYLCASTGTGESQPQHFGDGTRLSIL.

V and J are TRBV27 and TRBJ1-5; TRBD1 agrees at 7 bases. V shed 6 bases and J 4 bases; nucleotides not matched to a gene: 12. The CDR3 spans 16 residues. Germline values: CDR1 MNHEY, CDR2 SMNVEV (reference sequence). The chain's CDR3 is CASREGAQLRNQPQHF. The CDR3 region has the DNA TGTGCCAGCAGGGAGGGGGCGCAGCTACGGAATCAGCCCCAGCATTTT.

The chain joins TRBV4-3 to TRBJ2-6; D unresolved. There are 16 residues in the CDR3. In germline, CDR1 is LGHNA, CDR2 YSLEER. Trimming left V 0 bases short and J 1 base short, with 7 bases between. The CDR3 protein is CASSQDFTSGANVLTF. The DNA for the CDR3 is TGCGCCAGCAGCCAAGATTTCACATCTGGGGCCAACGTCCTGACTTTC.

The chain is built from TRBV6-5 and TRBJ1-4; 9 positions match TRBD1. J lost 10 bases, V lost 5 bases, and 8 bases had no gene match. CDR1 and CDR2 from the germline V gene are MNHEY and SVGAGI. The CDR3 is made up of 14 amino acids. The CDR3 reads CASSPPGQGRKLFF. CDR3 in DNA: TGTGCCAGCAGTCCTCCGGGACAGGGTAGAAAACTGTTTTTT.

The chain recombines TRBV27 with TRBJ1-2; 9 nucleotides match TRBD1. Germline V CDR1 and CDR2: MNHEY, SMNVEV (reference sequence). J was trimmed by 7 bases and V by 5 bases; bases with no gene match: 8. This CDR3 spans 14 amino acids. The CDR3 DNA is TGTGCCAGCAGTCAACAGGGGGCCTCTAGTGGCTACACCTTC. This encodes CASSQQGASSGYTF.